This TCR beta chain is drawn from a study of CD4 T cells in relation to SARS-CoV-2 and coronaviruses. A remark on this clone: Its antigen is unknown.

The CDR3 is 18 amino acids. With 4 bases removed from V and 10 bases from J, the gap between germline ends came to 26 bases. CDR1 and CDR2 from the germline V gene are LGHNA and YNFKEQ. General study points: The cross-reactivity analysis covered only spike protein, not other viral proteins.

Data came from immunoSEQ multiplex PCR; TCRdb stores just in-frame clones and leaves some out. This table has about 25,000 clones, 75% to 80% appearing once. Unexposed donor CD4+ T cells date from about 2011-2018, before the COVID-19 pandemic. After nine to ten days of culture, CD4+ T cells were isolated. Testing used SARS-CoV-2 S/N and four cold-coronavirus spikes on unexposed-donor CD4+ T cells, cells permitting. The sequencing sample was made of CD4+ T cells from PBMCs, cultured in vitro. This sequence joins TRBV4-2 and TRBJ1-6; possible D gene TRBD1, 5 bases. The receptor was isolated from a human donor in good health. The CDR3 is CASSPHGGEALVVSPLHF. CDR3 coding DNA: TGTGCCAGCAGCCCTCACGGGGGGGAGGCACTGGTTGTGTCACCCCTCCACTTT.